This T cell receptor (beta chain) was observed in a study of shared clonotypes between healthy human individuals. The CDR3 length is 14 residues. V lost 3 bases to trimming and J lost 5 bases; unmatched junction nucleotides: 3. Germline V gene data show CDR1 as GTSNPN and CDR2 as SVGIG (reference sequence). Donors, without exception, were Caucasian adults residing in Nashville, Tennessee. Study observations and caveats: Among donors, the sharing of clonotypes was expected to be influenced by sequencing depth.

In regard to this clone: Its specificity is not known.

Ten immunoSEQ deep assay plates held the unsorted PBMC DNA. Original processing notes: Filtering differed, since immunoSEQ gave only junction sequences and no quality scores. Measured with immunoSEQ multiplex PCR; TCRdb has only the in-frame clones, and not every one. D and trimming were read from the DNA, whereas the V and J calls and clone size are those reported in that table. The sample comprises about 480,000 clones, approximately 79% of which are singletons, and 13% rests with the top ten. V usage is TRBV30 and J usage is TRBJ2-1, with 11 nucleotides matching TRBD2. Sequences were obtained from PBMCs. The TCR originated in a woman in her thirties or forties in good health. Some clones in this sample may be carry-over from other donors' samples. CDR3 sequence: CAWRTGLADNEQFF. CDR3 nucleotides: TGTGCCTGGAGAACGGGACTAGCGGACAATGAGCAGTTCTTC.